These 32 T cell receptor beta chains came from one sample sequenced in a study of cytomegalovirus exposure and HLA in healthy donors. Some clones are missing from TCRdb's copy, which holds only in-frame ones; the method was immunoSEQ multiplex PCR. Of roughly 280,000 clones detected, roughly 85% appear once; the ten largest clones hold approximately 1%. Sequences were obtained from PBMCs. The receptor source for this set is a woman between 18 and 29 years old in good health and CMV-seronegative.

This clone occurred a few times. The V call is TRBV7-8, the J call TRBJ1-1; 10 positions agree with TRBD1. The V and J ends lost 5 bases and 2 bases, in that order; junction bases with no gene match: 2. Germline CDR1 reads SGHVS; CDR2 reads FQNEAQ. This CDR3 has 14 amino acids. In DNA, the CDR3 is TGTGCCAGCAGCCTGACAGGGGGCAACACTGAAGCTTTCTTT. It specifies CASSLTGGNTEAFF.

The CDR3 sequence: CASFTDPTGGEKLFF. The CDR3 DNA is TGTGCCAGCTTTACCGACCCGACAGGGGGAGAAAAACTGTTTTTT. The chain combines TRBV6-1 with TRBJ1-4; 9 positions match TRBD1. The CDR3 spans 15 residues. Germline trimming cut 8 bases from V and 8 bases from J; bases unmatched to any gene: 12. CDR1 is MNHNS, CDR2 SASEGT, per germline.

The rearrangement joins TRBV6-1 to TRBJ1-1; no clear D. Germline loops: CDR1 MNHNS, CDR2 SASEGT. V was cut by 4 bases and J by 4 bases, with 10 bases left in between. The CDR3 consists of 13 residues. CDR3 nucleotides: TGTGCCAGCAGTGTCGGTCAGGTCACTGAAGCTTTCTTT. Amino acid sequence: CASSVGQVTEAFF.

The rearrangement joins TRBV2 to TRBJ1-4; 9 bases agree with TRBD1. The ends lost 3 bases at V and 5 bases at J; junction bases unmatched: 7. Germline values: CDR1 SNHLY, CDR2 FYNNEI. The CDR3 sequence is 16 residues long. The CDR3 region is CASSDRTGVVNEKLFF. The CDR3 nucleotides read TGTGCCAGCAGTGACCGGACAGGGGTTGTCAATGAAAAACTGTTTTTT.

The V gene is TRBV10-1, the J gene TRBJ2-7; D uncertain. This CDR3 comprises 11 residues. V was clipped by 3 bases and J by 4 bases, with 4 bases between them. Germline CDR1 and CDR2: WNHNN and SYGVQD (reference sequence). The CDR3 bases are TGCGCCAGCAGTGACCTTTACGAGCAGTACTTC. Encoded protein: CASSDLYEQYF.

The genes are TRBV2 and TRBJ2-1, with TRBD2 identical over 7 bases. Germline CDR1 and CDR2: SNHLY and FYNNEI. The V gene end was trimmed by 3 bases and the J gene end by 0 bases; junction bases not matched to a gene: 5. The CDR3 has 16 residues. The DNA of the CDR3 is TGTGCCAGCAGTGATCTCGCGGGAGCCTCCTACAATGAGCAGTTCTTC. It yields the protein CASSDLAGASYNEQFF.

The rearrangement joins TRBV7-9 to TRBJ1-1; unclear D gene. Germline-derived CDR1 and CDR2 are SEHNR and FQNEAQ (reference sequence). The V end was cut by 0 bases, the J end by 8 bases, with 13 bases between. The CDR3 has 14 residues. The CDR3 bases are TGTGCCAGCAGCTTAGCGCGGGAGGAACCCGAAGCTTTCTTT. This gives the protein CASSLAREEPEAFF.

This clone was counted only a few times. The CDR3 DNA follows: TGTGCCAGCAGTTTGGGACAGAGGAGCACCGGGGAGCTGTTTTTT. It yields the protein CASSLGQRSTGELFF. The chain has TRBV27 and TRBJ2-2; TRBD1 matches 7 bases. The CDR3 is made up of 15 amino acids. The V gene end was trimmed by 3 bases and the J gene end by 4 bases; junction bases not matched to a gene: 5. Germline CDR1 reads MNHEY; CDR2 reads SMNVEV (reference sequence).

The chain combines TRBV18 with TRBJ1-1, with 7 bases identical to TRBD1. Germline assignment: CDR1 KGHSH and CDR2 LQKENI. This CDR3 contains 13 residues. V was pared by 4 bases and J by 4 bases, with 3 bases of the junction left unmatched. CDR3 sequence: CASSLDRATEAFF. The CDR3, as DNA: TGTGCCAGCTCACTAGACAGGGCCACTGAAGCTTTCTTT. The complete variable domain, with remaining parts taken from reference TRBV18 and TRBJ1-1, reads NAGVMQNPRHLVRRRGQEARLRCSPMKGHSHVYWYRQLPEEGLKFMVYLQKENIIDESGMPKERFSAEFPKEGPSILRIQQVVRGDSAAYFCASSLDRATEAFFGQGTRLTVV.

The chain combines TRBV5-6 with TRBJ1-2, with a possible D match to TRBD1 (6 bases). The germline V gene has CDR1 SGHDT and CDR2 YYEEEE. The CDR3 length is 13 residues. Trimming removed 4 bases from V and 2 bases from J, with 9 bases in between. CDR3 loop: CASSQDRNYGYTF. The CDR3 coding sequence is TGTGCCAGCAGCCAAGACAGGAACTATGGCTACACCTTC. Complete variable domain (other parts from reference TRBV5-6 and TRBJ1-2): DAGVTQSPTHLIKTRGQQVTLRCSPKSGHDTVSWYQQALGQGPQFIFQYYEEEERQRGNFPDRFSGHQFPNYSSELNVNALLLGDSALYLCASSQDRNYGYTFGSGTRLTVV.

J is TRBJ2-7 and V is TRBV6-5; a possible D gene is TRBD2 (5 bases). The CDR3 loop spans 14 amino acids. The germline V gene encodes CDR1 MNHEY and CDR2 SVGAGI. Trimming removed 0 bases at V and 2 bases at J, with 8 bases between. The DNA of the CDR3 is TGTGCCAGCAGTTACTCGGGAGTCCCCTACGAGCAGTACTTC. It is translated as CASSYSGVPYEQYF.

The DNA of the CDR3 is TGTGCCAGCAGCTTAGCCAGAAACGCTCAGCCCCAGCATTTT. Residues: CASSLARNAQPQHF. The chain recombines TRBV7-2 with TRBJ1-5, with D unclear. The CDR3 is 14 residues long. Per germline, CDR1 SGHTA and CDR2 FQGNSA. Trimming took 0 bases from V and 6 from J, leaving 9 bases between them.

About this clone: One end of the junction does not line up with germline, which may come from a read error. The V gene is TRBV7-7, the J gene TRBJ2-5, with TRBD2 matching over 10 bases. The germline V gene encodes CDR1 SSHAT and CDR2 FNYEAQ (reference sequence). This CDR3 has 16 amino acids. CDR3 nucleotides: TGTGCTAGCAGCTTAGGAAGCGGGGGGGCCTCAGAGACCCAGTACTTC. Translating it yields CASSLGSGGASETQYF.

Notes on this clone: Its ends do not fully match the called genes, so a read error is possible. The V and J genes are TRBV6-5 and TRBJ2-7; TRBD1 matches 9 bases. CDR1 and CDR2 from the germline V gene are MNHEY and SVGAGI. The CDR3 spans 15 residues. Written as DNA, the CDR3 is TGTGCCAGCGCCCCAGGGGACAGGGATATCTACGGGCAGTACTTC. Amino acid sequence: CASAPGDRDIYGQYF.

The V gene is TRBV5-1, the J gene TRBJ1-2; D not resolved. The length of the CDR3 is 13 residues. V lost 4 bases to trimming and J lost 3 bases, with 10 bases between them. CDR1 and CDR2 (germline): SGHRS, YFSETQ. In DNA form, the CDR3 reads TGCGCCAGCAGCCAAATAGCGGACTATGGCTACACCTTC. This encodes CASSQIADYGYTF. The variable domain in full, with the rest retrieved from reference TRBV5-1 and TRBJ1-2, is KAGVTQTPRYLIKTRGQQVTLSCSPISGHRSVSWYQQTPGQGLQFLFEYFSETQRNKGNFPGRFSGRQFSNSRSEMNVSTLELGDSALYLCASSQIADYGYTFGSGTRLTVV.

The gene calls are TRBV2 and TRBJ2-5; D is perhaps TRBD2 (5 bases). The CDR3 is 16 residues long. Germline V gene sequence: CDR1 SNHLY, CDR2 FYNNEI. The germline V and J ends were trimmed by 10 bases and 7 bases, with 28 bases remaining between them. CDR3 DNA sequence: TGTGCCATAATCGGGATGCCCAAACCTCCGCGAGTGACCCAGTACTTC. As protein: CAIIGMPKPPRVTQYF.

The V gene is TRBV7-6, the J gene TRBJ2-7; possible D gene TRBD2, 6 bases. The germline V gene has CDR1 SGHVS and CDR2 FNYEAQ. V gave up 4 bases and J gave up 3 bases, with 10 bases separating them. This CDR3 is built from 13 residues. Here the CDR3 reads CASSWDSIYEQYF. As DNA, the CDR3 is TGTGCCAGCAGCTGGGACTCGATCTACGAGCAGTACTTC. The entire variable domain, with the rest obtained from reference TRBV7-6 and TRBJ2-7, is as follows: GAGVSQSPRYKVTKRGQDVALRCDPISGHVSLYWYRQALGQGPEFLTYFNYEAQQDKSGLPNDRFSAERPEGSISTLTIQRTEQRDSAMYRCASSWDSIYEQYFGPGTRLTVT.

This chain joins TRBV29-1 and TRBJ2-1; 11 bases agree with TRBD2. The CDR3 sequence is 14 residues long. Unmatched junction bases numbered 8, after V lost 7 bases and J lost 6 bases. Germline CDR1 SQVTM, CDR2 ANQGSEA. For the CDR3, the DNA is TGCAGCGGAATGATAGCGGGAGGGCCCAATGAGCAGTTCTTC. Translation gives CSGMIAGGPNEQFF.

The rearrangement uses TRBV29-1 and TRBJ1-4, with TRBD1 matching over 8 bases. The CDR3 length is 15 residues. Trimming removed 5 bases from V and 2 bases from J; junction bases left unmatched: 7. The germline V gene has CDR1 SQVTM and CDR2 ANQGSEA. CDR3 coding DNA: TGCAGCGTTAGTGACAGGGGAATGACTAATGAAAAACTGTTTTTT. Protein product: CSVSDRGMTNEKLFF. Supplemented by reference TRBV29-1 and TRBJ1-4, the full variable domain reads SAVISQKPSRDICQRGTSLTIQCQVDSQVTMMFWYRQQPGQSLTLIATANQGSEATYESGFVIDKFPISRPNLTFSTLTVSNMSPEDSSIYLCSVSDRGMTNEKLFFGSGTQLSVL.

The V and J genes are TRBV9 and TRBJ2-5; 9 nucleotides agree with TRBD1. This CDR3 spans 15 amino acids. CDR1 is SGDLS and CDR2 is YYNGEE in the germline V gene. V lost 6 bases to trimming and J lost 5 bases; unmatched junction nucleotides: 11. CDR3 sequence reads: CASTPTGGAGETQYF. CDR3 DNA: TGTGCCAGCACTCCTACAGGGGGCGCCGGGGAGACCCAGTACTTC.

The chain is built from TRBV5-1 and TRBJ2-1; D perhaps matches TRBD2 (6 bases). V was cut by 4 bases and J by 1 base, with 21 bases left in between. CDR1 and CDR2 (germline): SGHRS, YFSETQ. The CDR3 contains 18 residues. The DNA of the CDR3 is TGCGCCAGCAGCCCCCTTAGTCGGGGACTTTCTTCCTACAATGAGCAGTTCTTC. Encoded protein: CASSPLSRGLSSYNEQFF. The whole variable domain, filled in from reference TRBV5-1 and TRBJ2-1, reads KAGVTQTPRYLIKTRGQQVTLSCSPISGHRSVSWYQQTPGQGLQFLFEYFSETQRNKGNFPGRFSGRQFSNSRSEMNVSTLELGDSALYLCASSPLSRGLSSYNEQFFGPGTRLTVL.

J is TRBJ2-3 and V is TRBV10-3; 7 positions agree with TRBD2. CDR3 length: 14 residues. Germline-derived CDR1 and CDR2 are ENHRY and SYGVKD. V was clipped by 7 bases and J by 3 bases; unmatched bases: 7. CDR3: CAIMEVGGTDTQYF. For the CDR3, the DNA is TGTGCCATCATGGAAGTCGGGGGGACAGATACGCAGTATTTT.

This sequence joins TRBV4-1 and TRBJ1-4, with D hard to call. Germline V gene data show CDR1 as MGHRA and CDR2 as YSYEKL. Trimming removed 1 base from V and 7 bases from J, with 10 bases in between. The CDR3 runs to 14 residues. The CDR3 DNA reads TGCGCCAGCAGCCAAGCACAGCGGGGTGAAAAACTGTTTTTT. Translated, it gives CASSQAQRGEKLFF.

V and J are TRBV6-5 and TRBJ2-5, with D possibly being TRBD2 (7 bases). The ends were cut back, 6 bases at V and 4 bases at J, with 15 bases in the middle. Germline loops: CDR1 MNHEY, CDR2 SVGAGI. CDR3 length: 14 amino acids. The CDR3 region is CASRRLGGGETQYF. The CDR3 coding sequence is TGTGCCAGCAGGCGTTTAGGGGGGGGAGAGACCCAGTACTTC.

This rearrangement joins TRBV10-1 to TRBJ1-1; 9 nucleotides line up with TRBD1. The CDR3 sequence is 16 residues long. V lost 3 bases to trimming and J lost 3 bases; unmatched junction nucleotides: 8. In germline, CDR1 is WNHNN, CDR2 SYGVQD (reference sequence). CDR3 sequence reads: CASSDITGGMDTEAFF. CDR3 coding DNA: TGCGCCAGCAGTGACATCACAGGGGGCATGGACACTGAAGCTTTCTTT.

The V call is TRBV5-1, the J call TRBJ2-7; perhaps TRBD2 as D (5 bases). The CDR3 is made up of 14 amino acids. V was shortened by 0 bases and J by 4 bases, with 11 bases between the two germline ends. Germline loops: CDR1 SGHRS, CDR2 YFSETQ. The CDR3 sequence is CASSLAWTSYEQYF. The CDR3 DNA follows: TGCGCCAGCAGCTTGGCGTGGACTTCGTACGAGCAGTACTTC. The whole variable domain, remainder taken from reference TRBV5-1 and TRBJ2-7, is KAGVTQTPRYLIKTRGQQVTLSCSPISGHRSVSWYQQTPGQGLQFLFEYFSETQRNKGNFPGRFSGRQFSNSRSEMNVSTLELGDSALYLCASSLAWTSYEQYFGPGTRLTVT.

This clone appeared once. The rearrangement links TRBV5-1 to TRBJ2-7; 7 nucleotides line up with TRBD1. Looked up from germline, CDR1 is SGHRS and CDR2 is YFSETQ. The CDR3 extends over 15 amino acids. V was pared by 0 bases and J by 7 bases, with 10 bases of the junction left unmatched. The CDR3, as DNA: TGCGCCAGCAGCTTGGAATATAGGGGGCTGGGGGAGCAGTACTTC. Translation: CASSLEYRGLGEQYF.

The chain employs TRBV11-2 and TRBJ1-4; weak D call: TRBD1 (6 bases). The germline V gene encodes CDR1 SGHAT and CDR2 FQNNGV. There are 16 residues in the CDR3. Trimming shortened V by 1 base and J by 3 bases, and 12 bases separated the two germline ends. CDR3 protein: CASSLGRGMANEKLFF. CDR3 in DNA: TGTGCCAGCAGCTTAGGCAGGGGTATGGCTAATGAAAAACTGTTTTTT.

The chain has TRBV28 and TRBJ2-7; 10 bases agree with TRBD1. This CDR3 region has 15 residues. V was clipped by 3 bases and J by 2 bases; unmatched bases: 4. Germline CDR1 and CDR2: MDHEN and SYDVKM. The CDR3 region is CASSLVDRGAYEQYF. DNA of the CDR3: TGTGCCAGCAGTTTGGTGGACAGGGGGGCCTACGAGCAGTACTTC.

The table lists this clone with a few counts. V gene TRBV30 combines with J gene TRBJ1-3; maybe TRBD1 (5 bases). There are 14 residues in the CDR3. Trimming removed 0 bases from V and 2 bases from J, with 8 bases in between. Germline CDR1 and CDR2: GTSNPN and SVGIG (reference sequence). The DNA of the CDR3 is TGTGCCTGGAGTGTACCGGGGGCTGGAAACACCATATATTTT. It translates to CAWSVPGAGNTIYF.

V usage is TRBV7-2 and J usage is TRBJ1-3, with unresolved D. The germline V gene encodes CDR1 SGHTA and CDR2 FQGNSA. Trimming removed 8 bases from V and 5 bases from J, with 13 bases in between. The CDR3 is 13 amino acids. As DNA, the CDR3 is TGTGCCAGCGGTCAGGCCATCCGAAACACCATATATTTT. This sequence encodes CASGQAIRNTIYF.

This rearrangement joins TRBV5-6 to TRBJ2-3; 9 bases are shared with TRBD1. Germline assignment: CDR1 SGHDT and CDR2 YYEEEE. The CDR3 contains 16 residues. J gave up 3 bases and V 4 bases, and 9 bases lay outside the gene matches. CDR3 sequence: CASSQTTGGWTDTQYF. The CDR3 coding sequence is TGTGCCAGCAGCCAGACGACAGGGGGGTGGACAGATACGCAGTATTTT.